This T cell receptor beta chain was identified in a study of graft-versus-host responses after intestinal transplantation. The method was immunoSEQ multiplex PCR; TCRdb's version includes in-frame clones alone and lacks a portion of them. The sample has fewer than 25,000 clones; 80% to 90% are singletons. CDR3 length equals 13 residues. V gave up 7 bases and J gave up 7 bases; unmatched junction bases: 10. The germline gives CDR1 MNHNS, CDR2 SASEGT. Here the sequenced sample was PBMCs, taken approximately 450 days after intestinal transplant. This TCR was recovered from a human patient who received an intestinal transplant, so some T cells may come from the graft donor. The chain recombines TRBV6-1 with TRBJ2-7, with 7 positions matching TRBD2. In DNA, the CDR3 is TGTGCCAGCACTACGGGGGGTGTGGGAGAGCAGTACTTC. Protein: CASTTGGVGEQYF.